A few counts support the clone carrying this T cell receptor beta chain. TCRdb passed the 5' RACE reads through MiXCR, listing each CDR3 protein once. The table has about 60,000 distinct CDR3 sequences, about 31% seen once. The germline V gene encodes CDR1 SQVTM and CDR2 ANQGSEA. With 6 bases clipped from V and 2 bases from J, the junction kept 4 bases outside the gene matches. The CDR3 totals 12 residues. The TCR originated in a female donor with breast cancer. Sequencing input: tumor-infiltrating naive CD4+ T cells sorted from the breast tumor. Regarding subset: naive CD4+ T cells, CD4+CD45RA+CD25-. The chain joins TRBV29-1 to TRBJ2-7, with 7 bases identical to TRBD1. Here the CDR3 reads CSVQGQAYEQYF. CDR3 nucleotide sequence: TGCAGCGTCCAAGGACAGGCCTACGAGCAGTACTTC.